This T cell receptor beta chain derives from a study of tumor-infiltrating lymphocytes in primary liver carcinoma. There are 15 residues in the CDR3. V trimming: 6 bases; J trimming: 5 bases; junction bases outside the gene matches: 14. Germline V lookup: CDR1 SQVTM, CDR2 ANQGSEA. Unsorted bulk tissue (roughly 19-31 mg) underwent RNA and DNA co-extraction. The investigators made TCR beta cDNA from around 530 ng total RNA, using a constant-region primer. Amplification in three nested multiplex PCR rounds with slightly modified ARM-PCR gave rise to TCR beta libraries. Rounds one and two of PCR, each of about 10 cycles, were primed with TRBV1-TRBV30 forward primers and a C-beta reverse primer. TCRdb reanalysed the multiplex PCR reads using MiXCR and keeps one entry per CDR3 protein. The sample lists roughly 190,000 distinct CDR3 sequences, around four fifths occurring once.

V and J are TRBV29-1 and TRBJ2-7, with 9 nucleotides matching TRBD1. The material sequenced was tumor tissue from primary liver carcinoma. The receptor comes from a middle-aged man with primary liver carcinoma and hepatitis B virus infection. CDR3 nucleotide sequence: TGCAGCGTCTTGACTGGGACAGGGCCCCCCCACGAGCAGTACTTC. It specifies CSVLTGTGPPHEQYF.